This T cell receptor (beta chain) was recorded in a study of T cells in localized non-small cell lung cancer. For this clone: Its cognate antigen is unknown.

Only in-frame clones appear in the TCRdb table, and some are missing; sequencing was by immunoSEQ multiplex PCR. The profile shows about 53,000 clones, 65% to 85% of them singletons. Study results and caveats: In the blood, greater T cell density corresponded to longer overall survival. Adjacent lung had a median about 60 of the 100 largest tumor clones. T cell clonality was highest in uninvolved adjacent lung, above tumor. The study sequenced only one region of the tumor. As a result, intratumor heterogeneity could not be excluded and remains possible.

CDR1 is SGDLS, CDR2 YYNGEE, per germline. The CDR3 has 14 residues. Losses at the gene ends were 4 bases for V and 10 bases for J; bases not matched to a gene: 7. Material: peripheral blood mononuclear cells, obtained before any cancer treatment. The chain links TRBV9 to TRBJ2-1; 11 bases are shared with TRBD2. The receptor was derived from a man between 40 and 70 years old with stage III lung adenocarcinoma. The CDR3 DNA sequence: TGTGCCAGCAGCTCAACTAGCGGGAGAGAAGAGCAGTTCTTC. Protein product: CASSSTSGREEQFF.